This passage covers 7 T cell receptor beta chains from one sample sequenced in a study of T cells in Graves' hyperthyroidism and ophthalmopathy. RNA transcripts were the template for amplifying TCR beta CDR3 regions. With the HTBI primer set, the TCR CDR3 went through a first round of RT-PCR. Each CDR3 protein is one row after TCRdb ran MiXCR on the multiplex PCR reads. The sample yields roughly 240,000 distinct CDR3 sequences, 15% to 20% seen once. The material sequenced was blood. The receptors shown here come from a woman aged 18-29 years with Graves' ophthalmopathy.

This clonotype has at least ten counts. The gene calls are TRBV28 and TRBJ2-1; TRBD2 matches at 7 bases. This CDR3 is 16 amino acids long. The ends lost 3 bases at V and 9 bases at J; junction bases unmatched: 14. The germline CDR1 and CDR2 sequences are MDHEN and SYDVKM. The chain's CDR3 is CASSFTQGGFVVEQFF. In DNA form, the CDR3 reads TGTGCCAGCAGTTTTACGCAGGGAGGGTTTGTTGTTGAGCAGTTCTTC.

This clonotype has at least ten counts. The chain links TRBV11-3 to TRBJ2-3; D is unclear. Trimming took 0 bases from V and 3 from J, leaving 1 base between them. The CDR3 extends over 12 amino acids. Looked up from germline, CDR1 is SGHNT and CDR2 is YENEEA. CDR3 DNA: TGTGCCAGCAGCTTAGATACAGATACGCAGTATTTT. Encoded protein: CASSLDTDTQYF. Full variable domain (missing parts from reference TRBV11-3 and TRBJ2-3): EAGVVQSPRYKIIEKKQPVAFWCNPISGHNTLYWYLQNLGQGPELLIRYENEEAVDDSQLPKDRFSAERLKGVDSTLKIQPAELGDSAVYLCASSLDTDTQYFGPGTRLTVL.

Regarding this clonotype: One base away lies a much larger clone, so this may be a sequencing read error. J is TRBJ2-4 and V is TRBV15; D gene ambiguous. Germline V gene sequence: CDR1 LNHNV, CDR2 YYDKDF (reference sequence). The CDR3 is 17 residues long. CDR3 protein: CATSRDPVGRGKNIQCF. The CDR3 nucleotides read TGTGCCACCAGCAGAGATCCGGTAGGGCGCGGCAAAAACATTCAGTGCTTC.

The chain combines TRBV19 with TRBJ2-2, with 10 positions matching TRBD2. The CDR3 is 17 residues long. V lost 5 bases to trimming and J lost 2 bases; unmatched junction nucleotides: 8. Germline V gene lookup returns CDR1 LNHDA and CDR2 SQIVND (reference sequence). CDR3 nucleotide sequence: TGTGCCAGTAGTCTACGAGCGGGAGGGTTAAACACCGGGGAGCTGTTTTTT. This translates into CASSLRAGGLNTGELFF.

This clonotype was counted many times. J is TRBJ1-5 and V is TRBV19; TRBD1 is a possible D gene (5 bases). The CDR3 runs 15 residues. The germline V and J ends were trimmed by 7 bases and 0 bases, with 13 bases remaining between them. Germline V gene lookup returns CDR1 LNHDA and CDR2 SQIVND (reference sequence). Written as DNA, the CDR3 is TGTGCCAGTAAGGACACATCTCATAGCAATCAGCCCCAGCATTTT. It yields the protein CASKDTSHSNQPQHF. The whole variable domain, filled in from reference TRBV19 and TRBJ1-5, reads DGGITQSPKYLFRKEGQNVTLSCEQNLNHDAMYWYRQDPGQGLRLIYYSQIVNDFQKGDIAEGYSVSREKKESFPLTVTSAQKNPTAFYLCASKDTSHSNQPQHFGDGTRLSIL.

The rearrangement uses TRBV19 and TRBJ1-1, with a tentative D call TRBD1 (5 bases). V gave up 0 bases and J gave up 5 bases, with 10 bases separating them. CDR1 is LNHDA and CDR2 is SQIVND in the germline V gene (reference sequence). The CDR3 covers 14 residues. The CDR3 region has the DNA TGTGCCAGTAGTATAGACAACCGGGGGACTGAAGCTTTCTTT. Translation: CASSIDNRGTEAFF.

This clonotype showed up just once. CDR3 nucleotides: TGTGCCAGCAGCTTAGCACGGCAGGGGAACACTGAAGCTTTCTTT. Translating gives CASSLARQGNTEAFF. The chain uses TRBV11-2 and TRBJ1-1; D possibly corresponds to TRBD1 (5 bases). Trimming took 1 base from V and 1 from J, leaving 10 bases between them. Germline loops: CDR1 SGHAT, CDR2 FQNNGV. The CDR3 sequence is 15 residues long.